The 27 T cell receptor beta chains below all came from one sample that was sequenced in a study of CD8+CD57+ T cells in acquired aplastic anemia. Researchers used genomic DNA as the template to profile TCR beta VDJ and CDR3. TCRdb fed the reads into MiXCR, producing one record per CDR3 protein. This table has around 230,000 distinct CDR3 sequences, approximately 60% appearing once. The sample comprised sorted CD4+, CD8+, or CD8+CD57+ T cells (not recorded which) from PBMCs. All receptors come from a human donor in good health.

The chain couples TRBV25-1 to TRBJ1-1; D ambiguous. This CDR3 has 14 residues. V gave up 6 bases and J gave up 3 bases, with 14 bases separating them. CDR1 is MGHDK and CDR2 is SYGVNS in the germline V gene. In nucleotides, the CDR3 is TGTGCCAGCAGCCCAGCTCCCTTCGACACTGAAGCTTTCTTT. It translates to CASSPAPFDTEAFF.

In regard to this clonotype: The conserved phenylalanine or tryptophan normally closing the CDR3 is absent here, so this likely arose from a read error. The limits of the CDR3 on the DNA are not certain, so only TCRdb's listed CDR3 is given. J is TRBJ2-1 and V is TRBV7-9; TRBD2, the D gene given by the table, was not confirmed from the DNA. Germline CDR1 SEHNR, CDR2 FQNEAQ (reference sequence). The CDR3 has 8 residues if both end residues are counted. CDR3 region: CASSTGPG.

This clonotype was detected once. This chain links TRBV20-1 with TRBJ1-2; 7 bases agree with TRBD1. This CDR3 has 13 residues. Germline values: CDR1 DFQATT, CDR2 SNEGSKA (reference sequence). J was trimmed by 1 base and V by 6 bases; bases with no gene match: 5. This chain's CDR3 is CSARDSVNYGYTF. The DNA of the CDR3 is TGCAGTGCACGGGACAGCGTTAACTATGGCTACACCTTC.

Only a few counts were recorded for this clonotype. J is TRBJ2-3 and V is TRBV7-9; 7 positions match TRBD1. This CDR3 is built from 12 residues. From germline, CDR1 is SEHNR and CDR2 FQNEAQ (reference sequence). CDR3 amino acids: CAAQGLADTQYF. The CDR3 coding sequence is TGTGCAGCACAGGGGCTTGCCGATACGCAGTATTTT.

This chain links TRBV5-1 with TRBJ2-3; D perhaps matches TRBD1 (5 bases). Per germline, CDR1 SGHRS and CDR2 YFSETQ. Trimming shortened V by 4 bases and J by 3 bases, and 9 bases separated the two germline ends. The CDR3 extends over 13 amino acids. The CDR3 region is CASSISGTDTQYF. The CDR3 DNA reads TGCGCCAGCAGCATATCAGGGACAGATACGCAGTATTTT.

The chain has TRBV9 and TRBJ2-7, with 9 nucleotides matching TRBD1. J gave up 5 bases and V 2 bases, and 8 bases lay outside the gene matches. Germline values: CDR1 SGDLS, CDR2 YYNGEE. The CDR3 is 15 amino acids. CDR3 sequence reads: CASSVGTGSTDEQYF. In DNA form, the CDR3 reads TGTGCCAGCAGCGTTGGGACAGGGAGTACCGACGAGCAGTACTTC.

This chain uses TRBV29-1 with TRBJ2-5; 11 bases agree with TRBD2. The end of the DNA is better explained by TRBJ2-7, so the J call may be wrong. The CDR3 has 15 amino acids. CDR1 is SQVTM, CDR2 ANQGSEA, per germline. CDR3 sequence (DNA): TGCAGCGTGGACAGGGAGCTAGCGGGAGGCTACGAGCAGTACTTC. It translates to CSVDRELAGGYEQYF.

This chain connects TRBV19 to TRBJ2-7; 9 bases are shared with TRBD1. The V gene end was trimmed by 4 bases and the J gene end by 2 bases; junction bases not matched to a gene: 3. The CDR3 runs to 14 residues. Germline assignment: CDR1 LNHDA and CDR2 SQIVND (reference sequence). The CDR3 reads CASSTTGGAYEQYF. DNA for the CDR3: TGTGCCAGTAGTACCACAGGGGGCGCCTACGAGCAGTACTTC.

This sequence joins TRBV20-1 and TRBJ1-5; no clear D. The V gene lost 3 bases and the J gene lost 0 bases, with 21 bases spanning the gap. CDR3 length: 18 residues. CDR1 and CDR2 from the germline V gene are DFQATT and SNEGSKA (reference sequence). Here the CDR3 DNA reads TGCAGTGCTAGGATCGGCGGCAGGCTACTTAATAGCAATCAGCCCCAGCATTTT. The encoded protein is CSARIGGRLLNSNQPQHF.

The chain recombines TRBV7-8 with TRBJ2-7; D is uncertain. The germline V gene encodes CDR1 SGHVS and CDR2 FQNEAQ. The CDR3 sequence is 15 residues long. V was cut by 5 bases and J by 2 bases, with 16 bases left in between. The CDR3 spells CASSALPGSAYEQYF. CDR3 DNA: TGTGCCAGCAGCGCATTGCCAGGCTCAGCCTACGAGCAGTACTTC.

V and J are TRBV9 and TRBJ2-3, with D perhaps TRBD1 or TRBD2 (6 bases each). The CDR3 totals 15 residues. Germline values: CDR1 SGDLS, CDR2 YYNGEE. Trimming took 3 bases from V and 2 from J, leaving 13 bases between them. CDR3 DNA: TGTGCCAGCAGCGCTACTAGGGGGGACACAGATACGCAGTATTTT. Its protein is CASSATRGDTDTQYF. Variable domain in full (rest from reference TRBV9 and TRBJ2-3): DSGVTQTPKHLITATGQRVTLRCSPRSGDLSVYWYQQSLDQGLQFLIQYYNGEERAKGNILERFSAQQFPDLHSELNLSSLELGDSALYFCASSATRGDTDTQYFGPGTRLTVL.

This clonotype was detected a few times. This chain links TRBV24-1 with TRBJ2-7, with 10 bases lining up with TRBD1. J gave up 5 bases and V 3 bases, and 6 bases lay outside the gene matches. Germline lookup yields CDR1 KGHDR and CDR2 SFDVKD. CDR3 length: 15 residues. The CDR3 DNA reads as TGTGCCACCAGTGATCCCGGGACAGGGGACAACGAGCAGTACTTC. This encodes CATSDPGTGDNEQYF.

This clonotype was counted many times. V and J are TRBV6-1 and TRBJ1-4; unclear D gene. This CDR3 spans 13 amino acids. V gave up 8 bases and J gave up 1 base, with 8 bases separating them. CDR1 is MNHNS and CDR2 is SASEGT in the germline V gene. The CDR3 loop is CASVTETNEKLFF. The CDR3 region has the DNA TGTGCCAGCGTCACAGAAACTAATGAAAAACTGTTTTTT.

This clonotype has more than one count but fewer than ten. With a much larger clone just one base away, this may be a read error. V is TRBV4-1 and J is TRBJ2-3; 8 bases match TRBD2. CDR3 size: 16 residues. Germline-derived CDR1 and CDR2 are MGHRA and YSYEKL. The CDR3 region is CASGQGAGAIEDTQYF. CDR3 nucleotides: TGCGCCAGCGGCCAAGGAGCGGGGGCGATCGAAGATACGCAGTATTTT.

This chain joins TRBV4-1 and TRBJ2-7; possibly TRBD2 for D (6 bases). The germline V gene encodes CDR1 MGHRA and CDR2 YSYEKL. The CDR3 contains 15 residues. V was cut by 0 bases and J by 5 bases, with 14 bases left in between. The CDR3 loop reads CASSQDIGTGNEQYF. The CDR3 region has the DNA TGCGCCAGCAGCCAAGACATCGGGACTGGCAACGAGCAGTACTTC.

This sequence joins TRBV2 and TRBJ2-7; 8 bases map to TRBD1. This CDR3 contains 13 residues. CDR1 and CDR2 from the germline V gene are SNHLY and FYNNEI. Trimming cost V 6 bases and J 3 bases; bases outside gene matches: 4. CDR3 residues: CASSEDRDYEQYF. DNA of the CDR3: TGTGCCAGCAGCGAGGACAGGGACTACGAGCAGTACTTC.

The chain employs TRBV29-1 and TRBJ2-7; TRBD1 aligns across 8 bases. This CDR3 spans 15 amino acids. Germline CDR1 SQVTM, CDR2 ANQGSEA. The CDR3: CSYRRTGPHNYEQYF. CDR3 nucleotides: TGCAGTTACCGAAGGACAGGGCCCCATAACTACGAGCAGTACTTC.

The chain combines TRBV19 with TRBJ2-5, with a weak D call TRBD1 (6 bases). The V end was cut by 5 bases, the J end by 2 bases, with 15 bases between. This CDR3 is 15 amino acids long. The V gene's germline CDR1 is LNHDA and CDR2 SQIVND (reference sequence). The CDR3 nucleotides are TGTGCCAGTAGTCCCCAGGGGACACCTCAAGAGACCCAGTACTTC. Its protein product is CASSPQGTPQETQYF.

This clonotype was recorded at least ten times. The CDR3 spells CASSPPGGDYNEQFF. CDR3 nucleotides: TGTGCCAGCAGCCCCCCGGGGGGCGACTACAATGAGCAGTTCTTC. The chain uses TRBV7-8 and TRBJ2-1; a possible D gene is TRBD2 (7 bases). CDR3 length: 15 amino acids. Deletions cut 5 bases from V and 3 bases from J, with 14 bases between. Germline V gene data show CDR1 as SGHVS and CDR2 as FQNEAQ.

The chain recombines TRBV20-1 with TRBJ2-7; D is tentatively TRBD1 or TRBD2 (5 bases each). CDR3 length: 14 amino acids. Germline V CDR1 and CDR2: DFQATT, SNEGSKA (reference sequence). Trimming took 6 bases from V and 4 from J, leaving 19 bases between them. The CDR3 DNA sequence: TGCAGTGCCTCCCCGGGGCTGGCGGCATACGAGCAGTACTTC. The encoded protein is CSASPGLAAYEQYF.

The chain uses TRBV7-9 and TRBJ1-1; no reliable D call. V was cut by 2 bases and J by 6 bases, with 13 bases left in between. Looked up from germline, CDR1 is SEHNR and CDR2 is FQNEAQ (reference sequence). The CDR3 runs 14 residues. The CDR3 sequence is CASSLTPAAPEAFF. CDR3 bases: TGTGCCAGCAGCTTAACCCCGGCGGCACCTGAAGCTTTCTTT.

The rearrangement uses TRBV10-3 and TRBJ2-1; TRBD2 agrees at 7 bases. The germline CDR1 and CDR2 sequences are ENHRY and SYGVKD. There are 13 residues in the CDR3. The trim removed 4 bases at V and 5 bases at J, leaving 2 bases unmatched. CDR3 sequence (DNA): TGTGCCATCAGTGGGGACTACCACAATGAGCAGTTCTTC. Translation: CAISGDYHNEQFF.

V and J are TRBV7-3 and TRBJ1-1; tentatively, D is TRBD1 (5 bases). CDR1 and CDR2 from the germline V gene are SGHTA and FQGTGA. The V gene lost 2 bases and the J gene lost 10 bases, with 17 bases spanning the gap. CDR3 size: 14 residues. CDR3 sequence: CASSLEGPGRIAFF. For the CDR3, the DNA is TGTGCCAGCAGCTTAGAGGGTCCAGGGAGGATAGCTTTCTTT.

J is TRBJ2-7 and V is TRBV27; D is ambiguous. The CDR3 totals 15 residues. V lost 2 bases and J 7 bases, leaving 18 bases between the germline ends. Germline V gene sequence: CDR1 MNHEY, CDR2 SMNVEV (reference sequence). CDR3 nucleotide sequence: TGTGCCAGCAGTTTAGGGCCAGACGCCTACAATGAGCAGTACTTC. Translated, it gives CASSLGPDAYNEQYF.

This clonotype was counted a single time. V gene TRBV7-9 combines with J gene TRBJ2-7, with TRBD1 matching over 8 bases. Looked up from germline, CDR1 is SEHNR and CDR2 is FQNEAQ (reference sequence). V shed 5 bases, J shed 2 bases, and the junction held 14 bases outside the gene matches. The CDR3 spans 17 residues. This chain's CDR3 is CASSDSIVQGVTYEQYF. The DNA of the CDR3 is TGTGCCAGCAGCGATTCCATCGTACAGGGGGTGACCTACGAGCAGTACTTC.

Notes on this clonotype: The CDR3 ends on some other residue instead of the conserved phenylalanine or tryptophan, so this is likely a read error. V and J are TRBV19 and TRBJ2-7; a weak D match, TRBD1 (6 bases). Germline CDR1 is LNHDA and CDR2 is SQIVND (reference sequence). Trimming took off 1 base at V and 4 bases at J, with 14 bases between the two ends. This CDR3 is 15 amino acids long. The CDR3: CASSIGTVRPYEQYY. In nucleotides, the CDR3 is TGTGCCAGTAGTATAGGGACAGTACGCCCTTACGAGCAGTACTAC.

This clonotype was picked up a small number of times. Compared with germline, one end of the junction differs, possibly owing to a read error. In DNA form, the CDR3 reads TGTGCCAGCAGTGCCTCCGAAGAGAAGACCCAGTACTTC. This gives the protein CASSASEEKTQYF. V usage is TRBV10-3 and J usage is TRBJ2-5; D unclear. Germline V gives CDR1 ENHRY, CDR2 SYGVKD. The CDR3 covers 13 residues.